The clone carrying this TCR beta chain was recorded many times. Looked up from germline, CDR1 is SGHTA and CDR2 is FQGNSA. This CDR3 has 12 residues. V lost 5 bases and J 5 bases, leaving 8 bases between the germline ends. This entry is derived from a study of human T cells and chemical hapten exposure. The study used a library that attached unique molecular identifiers to individual cDNA molecules. Using its own MiXCR run on the RACE reads, TCRdb lists one record per CDR3 protein. There are 130,000 or so distinct CDR3 sequences in the sample; 9% to 10% occur only once, and about 1.8% lies in the top ten. Described time point: healthy volunteer bleed at 2 weeks. Someone pulled total RNA out of unfractionated whole blood.

The chain couples TRBV7-2 to TRBJ2-3, with D unresolved. Sequencing input: whole blood. This sequence originates from a male donor in good health. Some clones in this sample may be carry-over from other donors' samples. Here the CDR3 reads CASSQPGDTQYF. The CDR3 DNA reads TGTGCCAGCAGCCAGCCCGGAGATACGCAGTATTTT.